This T cell receptor beta chain originates from a study of sequential checkpoint blockade in melanoma. Treatment: randomized to nivolumab then ipilimumab (arm A) or the reverse (arm B). Patients had received no earlier DNA-damaging chemotherapy. This CDR3 comprises 16 residues. Germline V gene lookup returns CDR1 MGHRA and CDR2 YSYEKL. V lost 0 bases and J lost 2; bases outside the gene matches: 4. TCRdb's table, derived via immunoSEQ multiplex PCR, lists solely in-frame clones and lacks some. Of approximately 8,200 clones detected, about 25% appear once; the ten largest clones hold over 4.5%. This TCR derives from a human donor with melanoma. The sequencing here drew on tumor tissue (inferred from file names), taken from a patient given nivolumab and ipilimumab in sequence. This chain connects TRBV4-1 to TRBJ2-1, with TRBD2 matching 7 bases. The CDR3 is CASSQDLRETYNEQFF. The CDR3 DNA follows: TGCGCCAGCAGCCAAGATTTGCGGGAGACCTACAATGAGCAGTTCTTC.